This TCR beta chain is from a study of T-cell memory formation after mild COVID-19. Study at large: The two donors had largely donor-specific TCR clusters.

General observations from the study: The appearance of some responding clones in pre-infection memory suggested that cross-reactive memory joined.

Ten or more counts support this clonotype. The antigen is not known. TCRdb itself ran the 5' RACE reads through MiXCR, one entry per CDR3 protein. The sample lists more than 25,000 distinct CDR3 sequences, approximately 16% occurring once. V shed 4 bases and J shed 4 bases, with 10 bases lying between them. The V gene's germline CDR1 is MNHEY and CDR2 SVGEGT. This CDR3 is built from 13 residues. Sequenced input: PBMCs or a T cell subset sorted from them (not recorded which). This TCR was sampled from an adult who had mild COVID-19 (a few samples of this study predate the infection). Cell type and time point are not known. The rearrangement uses TRBV6-2 or TRBV6-3 and TRBJ1-2, with D possibly matching TRBD1 (5 bases). The chain's CDR3 is CASSSDSPYGYTF. The CDR3 DNA follows: TGTGCCAGCAGTTCTGACAGTCCCTATGGCTACACCTTC.